The clone carrying this T cell receptor (beta chain) was counted a few times. The length of the CDR3 is 16 residues. Germline CDR1 SGHNT, CDR2 YENEEA. V was pared by 1 base and J by 5 bases, with 7 bases of the junction left unmatched. The data were taken from a study of sequential checkpoint blockade in melanoma. At the level of the study: TCRβ was sequenced from DNA of 75 to 95 pretreatment tumors. Some 22 patients had tumor biopsies before treatment and at week 13.

The sample's treatment: randomized to nivolumab then ipilimumab (arm A) or the reverse (arm B). Generated by immunoSEQ multiplex PCR, the TCRdb table keeps only in-frame clones and is missing some. The sample lists 3,000 to 4,000 clones; 15% to 20% were seen once. This receptor was obtained from a human donor with melanoma. Sequenced material: tumor tissue (inferred from file names), taken from a patient given nivolumab and ipilimumab in sequence. The chain links TRBV11-3 to TRBJ2-3, with 9 bases matching TRBD2. This CDR3 is CASSLGLAAVGDTQYF. CDR3 coding DNA: TGTGCCAGCAGCTTAGGACTAGCGGCCGTGGGAGATACGCAGTATTTT.